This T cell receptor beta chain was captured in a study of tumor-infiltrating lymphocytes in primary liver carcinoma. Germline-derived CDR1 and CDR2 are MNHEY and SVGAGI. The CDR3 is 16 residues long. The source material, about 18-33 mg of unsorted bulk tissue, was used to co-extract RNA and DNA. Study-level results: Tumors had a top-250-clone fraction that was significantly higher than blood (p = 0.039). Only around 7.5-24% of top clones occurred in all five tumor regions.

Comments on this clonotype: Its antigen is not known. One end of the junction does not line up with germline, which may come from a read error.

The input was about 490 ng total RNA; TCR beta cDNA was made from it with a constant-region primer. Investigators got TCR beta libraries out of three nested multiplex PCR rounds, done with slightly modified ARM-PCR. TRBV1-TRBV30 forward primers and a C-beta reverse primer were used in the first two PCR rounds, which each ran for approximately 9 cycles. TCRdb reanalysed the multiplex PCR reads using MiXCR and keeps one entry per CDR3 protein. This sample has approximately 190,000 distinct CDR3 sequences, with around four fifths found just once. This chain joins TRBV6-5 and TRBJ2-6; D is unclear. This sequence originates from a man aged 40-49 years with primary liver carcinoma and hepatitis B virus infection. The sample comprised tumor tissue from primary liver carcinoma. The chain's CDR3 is CASRYDGFSGANVLTF. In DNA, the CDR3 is TGTGCCAGCCGTTACGATGGGTTCTCTGGGGCCAACGTCCTGACTTTC.